The entry that follows covers one T cell receptor (beta chain) sequence. Its antigen is not known. The CDR3 covers 16 residues. After removal of 4 bases from V and 8 bases from J, the junction contained 10 bases not matched to a gene. This sample was taken from a study of CD8 T cells in ankylosing spondylitis. Overall study results and limits: Seemingly distinctive of ankylosing spondylitis blood was a TCR beta motif formed by eight highly homologous variants. As for the disease-linked clones, they showed a CD8+ phenotype and occurred at relatively low frequencies in peripheral blood. It was reported that disease-linked clones were significantly enriched in matched ankylosing spondylitis synovial fluid.

Making use of molecular barcodes, quantitative 5'-RACE generated TCR beta libraries. TCRdb independently ran MiXCR on the 5' RACE reads; one entry per CDR3 protein. This sample has around 130,000 distinct CDR3 sequences, with roughly 18% found just once. The sequenced sample consisted of blood, either unsorted or a sorted T cell fraction (not recorded which). This clonotype was obtained from a male donor with ankylosing spondylitis. The chain recombines TRBV12-3 or TRBV12-4 with TRBJ2-1; 11 bases are a match to TRBD2. The CDR3 reads CASSYIAGGPRDEQFF. The DNA for the CDR3 is TGTGCCAGCAGTTATATAGCGGGAGGGCCCCGAGATGAGCAGTTCTTC.